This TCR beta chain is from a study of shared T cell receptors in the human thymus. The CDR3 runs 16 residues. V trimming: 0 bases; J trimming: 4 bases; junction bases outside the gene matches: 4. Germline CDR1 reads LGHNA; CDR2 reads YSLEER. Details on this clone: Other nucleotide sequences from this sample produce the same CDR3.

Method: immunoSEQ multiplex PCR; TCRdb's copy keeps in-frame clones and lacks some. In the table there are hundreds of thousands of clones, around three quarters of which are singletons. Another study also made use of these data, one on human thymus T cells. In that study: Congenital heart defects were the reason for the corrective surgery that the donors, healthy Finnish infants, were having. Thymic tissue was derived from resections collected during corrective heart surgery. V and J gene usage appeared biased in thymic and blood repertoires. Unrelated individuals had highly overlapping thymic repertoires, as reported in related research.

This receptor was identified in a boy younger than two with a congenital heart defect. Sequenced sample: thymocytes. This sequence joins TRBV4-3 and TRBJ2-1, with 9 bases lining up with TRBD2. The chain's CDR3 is CASSQELAGGYNEQFF. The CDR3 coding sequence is TGCGCCAGCAGCCAAGAACTGGCGGGAGGGTACAATGAGCAGTTCTTC.